This T cell receptor beta chain was sequenced for a study of T cell responses to AZD1222 COVID-19 vaccine listed by TCRdb under 2021. Some background on the complete study: AZD1222 recipients given second doses at about 4 weeks or at about 12 weeks were pooled, since spike-specific TCR depth and breadth were not found to differ between the two schedules. TCR sequencing covered fewer than 250 trial participants: around 210 given two doses of AZD1222 and around 26 given two doses of MenACWY control vaccine. Enrollment into the trials was organized by age into subgroups of 18-55, 56-69 and 70-plus years, and those subgroups contained approximately 160, 26 and 62 TCR-sequenced participants, respectively.

The V and J ends are trimmed by 6 bases and 2 bases, leaving 11 bases between them. Measured from the cysteine to the phenylalanine, the CDR3 is 13 residues long. The CDR3 DNA has 39 bases and is translated from base 1. In the germline V gene (reference sequence), CDR1 corresponds to MNHEY and CDR2 to SMNVEV. The sample's time point label, in plain terms: baseline before first vaccination. Samples from vaccinated people were obtained from the UK trials COV001 and COV002, which included a single-blind randomized controlled phase 2/3 trial of AZD1222 (ChAdOx1 nCoV-19) in healthy adults. For TCRbeta chain sequencing, PBMC samples were collected from trial participants at day 0 and at day 28 after the second dose. Study-level results and caveats: Participants were mostly white British and included more females than males, and it was suggested by the authors that clonal diversity may have been underestimated. The whole spike protein was spanned by vaccine-associated CD4 TCRs, and dominant responses were seen in regions 160-218 and 743-854. In the small 56-69-year group, the increase in depth fell short of significance, most likely because of low power. Epitopes outside the regions mutated in the B.1.351 and B.1.1.7 variants were reportedly recognized by nearly half of the unique spike-specific TCRs. Because no day 14 peak-response samples were available, the repertoires could be characterized only after the peak T cell response. Conclusions about previously exposed vaccinees were limited because only a handful of AZD1222 recipients were SARS-CoV-2 seropositive at baseline. A significant rise in spike-specific TCR breadth and depth was observed after two AZD1222 doses relative to day 0 and relative to MenACWY recipients.

Comment on this clone: The specificity of this receptor is unknown. Per-base qualities were not stored, and no clone one base away is much larger.

The CDR3 regions of human TCRbeta chains were analyzed by immunosequencing. The study's own analysis went as follows. TCRs in the repertoires were matched against a reference library of SARS-CoV-2-specific TCRs that had been generated with the MIRA antigen-specificity platform. Breadth meant the fraction of unique TCRs that were SARS-CoV-2-associated, whereas depth meant the fraction of total T cells that were SARS-CoV-2-associated. Using the MIRA data, each spike-specific TCR was assigned both to the spike region to which the TCR was reactive and to a CD4 or CD8 class. Log10-transformed breadth and depth values were compared by one-way ANOVA with Sidak's multiple comparisons tests. TCRdb took this table from immuneACCESS and kept in-frame rearrangements with V and J called. Such tables lack part of the clones; where checked against another copy, unresolved V genes explain under half of the gap, and the rest is unexplained. V, J and clone size are those of that table, while D and trimming were read from the DNA. The sample table shows around 200,000 clones, and approximately 93% are seen once. The leading ten clones occupy about 4.2% of the sample.

The receptor was isolated from an adult in good health. This sample comprised peripheral blood, obtained on day 0 of AZD1222 vaccination. This sequence uses TRBV27 and TRBJ2-7; too little of a D gene remains to name it. The DNA reads as follows: TGTGCCAGCAGCCGATCCAGAGCCTACGAGCAGTACTTC. This gives the protein CASSRSRAYEQYF.